One and the same sample provided the 5 T cell receptor beta chains below, sequenced in a study of a mutant IDH1 vaccine in newly diagnosed glioma (dated by TCRdb to the early 2020s). What the time point label conveys for this sample: week 23, last vaccination. Each vaccine dose was 300 ug of a 20-mer mutant IDH1 peptide in Montanide, given subcutaneously with topical imiquimod. The library relied on the immunoSEQ multiplex PCR assay. TCRdb stores this immuneACCESS table with in-frame sequences only. Part of the clones is absent; in the studies checked, under half of the shortfall reflects unresolved V genes, and no reason is known for the rest. This sample comprises 50,000 to 60,000 clones, about 80% of them detected only once. The ten largest clones represent 5% to 8% of the sample. These TCRs' antigens remain unknown. The input for sequencing was PBMCs, taken from a glioma patient whose treatment included an IDH1 peptide vaccine. The receptors come from a man aged 40-49 years with glioma.

This clone was seen a single time. The chain carries TRBV7-9 and TRBJ2-5; TRBD2 agrees at 7 bases. Germline V gene data show CDR1 as SEHNR and CDR2 as FQNEAQ (reference sequence). The CDR3 loop spans 15 amino acids. Losses at the gene ends were 1 base for V and 4 bases for J; bases not matched to a gene: 6. The CDR3 spells CASSLVVGGLETQYF. In DNA, the CDR3 is TGTGCCAGCAGCTTAGTGGTCGGGGGGTTAGAGACCCAGTACTTC.

The gene calls are TRBV2 and TRBJ2-5; no definite D call. The germline V gene has CDR1 SNHLY and CDR2 FYNNEI. V was cut by 4 bases and J by 5 bases, with 20 bases left in between. The CDR3 is 16 amino acids. The CDR3 sequence is CASSGDGSLHGETQYF. CDR3 in DNA: TGTGCCAGCAGTGGTGACGGGTCTCTCCATGGGGAGACCCAGTACTTC.

The chain couples TRBV6-5 to TRBJ1-2; D remains unclear. Per germline, CDR1 MNHEY and CDR2 SVGAGI. V was shortened by 3 bases and J by 6 bases, with 14 bases between the two germline ends. This CDR3 region has 14 residues. Here the CDR3 reads CASSYTASMDGYTF. In nucleotides, the CDR3 is TGTGCCAGCAGTTATACGGCGAGTATGGATGGCTACACCTTC.

This chain's CDR3 is CASSSESRDRDEAFF. The CDR3 DNA reads as TGTGCCAGCAGCTCGGAGTCCCGGGACAGGGACGAAGCTTTCTTT. This chain uses TRBV13 with TRBJ1-1; TRBD1 agrees at 9 bases. The V segment lost 4 bases and the J segment 8 bases; nucleotides outside the gene matches: 11. CDR1 is PRHDT and CDR2 is FYEKMQ in the germline V gene (reference sequence). The CDR3 has 15 amino acids. Complete variable domain (other parts from reference TRBV13 and TRBJ1-1): AAGVIQSPRHLIKEKRETATLKCYPIPRHDTVYWYQQGPGQDPQFLISFYEKMQSDKGSIPDRFSAQQFSDYHSELNMSSLELGDSALYFCASSSESRDRDEAFFGQGTRLTVV.

The gene calls are TRBV5-4 and TRBJ2-7; D gene unclear. Trimming took 4 bases from V and 0 from J, leaving 11 bases between them. Germline V CDR1 and CDR2: SGHNT, YYREEE (reference sequence). This CDR3 is 14 amino acids long. CDR3 bases: TGTGCCAGCAGCATCGATACCCACTCCTACGAGCAGTACTTC. Translating it yields CASSIDTHSYEQYF. Supplemented by reference TRBV5-4 and TRBJ2-7, the full variable domain reads ETGVTQSPTHLIKTRGQQVTLRCSSQSGHNTVSWYQQALGQGPQFIFQYYREEENGRGNFPPRFSGLQFPNYSSELNVNALELDDSALYLCASSIDTHSYEQYFGPGTRLTVT.